This entry is about one T cell receptor (beta chain). Sequencing was performed with immunoSEQ multiplex PCR; in TCRdb, only in-frame clones are kept and a portion is missing. The data show some 700,000 clones, around 89% seen once. This sample stems from a study of blood T cell repertoires in COVID-19. Across the whole study: COVID-19 samples collected from the United States, Italy and Spain covered acute and convalescent phases.

This CDR3 has 15 amino acids. The chain employs TRBV21-1 and TRBJ1-3. TRBV21-1 is termed a pseudogene. The TCR originated in a woman younger than 30 with acute or convalescent COVID-19. The sample comprised peripheral blood. CDR3 loop: CASSKRLSSGNTIYF. The CDR3, as DNA: TGTGCCAGCAGCAAAAGACTCAGCTCTGGAAACACCATATATTTT.